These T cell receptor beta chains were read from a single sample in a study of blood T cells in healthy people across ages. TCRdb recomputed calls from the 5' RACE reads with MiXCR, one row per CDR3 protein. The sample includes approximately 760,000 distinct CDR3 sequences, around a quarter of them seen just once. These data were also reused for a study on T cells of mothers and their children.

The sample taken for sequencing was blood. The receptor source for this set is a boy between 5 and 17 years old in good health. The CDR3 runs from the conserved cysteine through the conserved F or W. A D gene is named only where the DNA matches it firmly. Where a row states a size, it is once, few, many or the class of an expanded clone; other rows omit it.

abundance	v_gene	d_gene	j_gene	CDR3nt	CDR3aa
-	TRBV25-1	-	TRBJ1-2	TGTGCCAGCAGTGGTCTGAGAGGCTACACCTTC	CASSGLRGYTF
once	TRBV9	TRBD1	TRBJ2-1	TGTGCCAGCAGCCCGGCCGGGACAGCCTACAATGAGCAGTTCTTC	CASSPAGTAYNEQFF
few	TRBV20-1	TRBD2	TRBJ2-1	TGCAGTGCTAATACCCCAGCGGGGATGTATTACAATGAGCAGTTCTTC	CSANTPAGMYYNEQFF
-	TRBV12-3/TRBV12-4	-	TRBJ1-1	TGTGCCAGCAGTCGGATCGGGGACACTGAAGCTTTCTTT	CASSRIGDTEAFF
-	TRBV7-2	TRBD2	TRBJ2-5	TGTGCCAGCAGCTCAGGACTAGGGGCGGAGACCCAGTACTTC	CASSSGLGAETQYF
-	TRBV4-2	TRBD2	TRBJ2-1	TGTGCCAGCAGCCAAGATTTGAGCGGGGGTAACAATGAGCAGTTCTTC	CASSQDLSGGNNEQFF
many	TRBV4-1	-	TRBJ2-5	TGCGCCAGCAGCCAAGATCCGGAGACCCAGTACTTC	CASSQDPETQYF
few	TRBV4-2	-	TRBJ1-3	TGTGCCAGCAGCCAAGGTCATGGGAGGATTTCTGGAAACACCATATATTTT	CASSQGHGRISGNTIYF
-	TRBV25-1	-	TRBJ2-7	TGTGCCAGCAGGCAGGCTAGCTCCTACGAGCAGTACTTC	CASRQASSYEQYF
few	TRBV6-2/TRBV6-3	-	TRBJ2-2	TGTGCCAGCAGTAGAGAAGAGTCCAGGGGCCTGGCGAACACCGGGGAGCTGTTTTTT	CASSREESRGLANTGELFF
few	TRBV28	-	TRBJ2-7	TGTGCCAGCAAGACGGGGGTTTCCTACGAGCAGTACTTC	CASKTGVSYEQYF
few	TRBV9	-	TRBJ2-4	TGTGCCAGCAGCGTAGGGCGGGATCGGAACATTCAGTACTTC	CASSVGRDRNIQYF
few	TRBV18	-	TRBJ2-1	TGTGCCAGCTCACCCGAGGAGGGTACCTACAATGAGCAGTTCTTC	CASSPEEGTYNEQFF
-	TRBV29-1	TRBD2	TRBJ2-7	TGCAGCGTTGAAGATCATGGGACTAGCGGGGGTAGCTCCTACGAGCAGTACTTC	CSVEDHGTSGGSSYEQYF